Sequencing of this T cell receptor (beta chain) was carried out in a study of T-cell memory formation after mild COVID-19. This clonotype was picked up many times. Deletions cut 3 bases from V and 0 bases from J, with 6 bases between. The CDR3 sequence is 13 residues long. MiXCR, applied by TCRdb to the 5' RACE reads, yields one record per CDR3 protein. The sample lists 400,000 to 500,000 distinct CDR3 sequences, around 19% occurring once. The sequenced sample was PBMCs or a T cell subset sorted from them (not recorded which). This sequence was found in an adult woman who had mild COVID-19 (a few samples of this study predate the infection). Cell type and time point are not known. The chain carries TRBV12-3 or TRBV12-4 and TRBJ2-7; D gene ambiguous. The DNA for the CDR3 is TGTGCCAGCAGTTTGTCAAACTCCTACGAGCAGTACTTC. Translation: CASSLSNSYEQYF.